Shown below are 28 T cell receptor beta chains from a single sample sequenced in a study of shared clonotypes between healthy human individuals. Sequencing was performed with immunoSEQ multiplex PCR; in TCRdb, only in-frame clones are kept and a portion is missing. The sample lists over a million clones; about 70% were seen once. The sequencing sample was made of memory CD4+ T cells sorted from blood. Stated subset: CD45RA-negative fraction. Receptors were obtained from a man younger than 35 in good health.

A word on this clone: Different DNA sequences within this sample yield the same CDR3. The V and J genes are TRBV5-6 and TRBJ1-2, with D perhaps matching TRBD1 (6 bases). V lost 4 bases to trimming and J lost 2 bases, with 9 bases between them. CDR3 size: 13 residues. Germline V gene lookup returns CDR1 SGHDT and CDR2 YYEEEE. CDR3 nucleotides: TGTGCCAGCAGCCCTGACAGGAACTATGGCTACACCTTC. Amino acid sequence: CASSPDRNYGYTF.

The chain joins TRBV28 to TRBJ2-5; no definite D call. The V end was cut by 1 base, the J end by 4 bases, with 13 bases between. Germline V CDR1 and CDR2: MDHEN, SYDVKM. This CDR3 is 15 amino acids long. Here the CDR3 reads CASSLSSAGLETQYF. The CDR3 bases are TGTGCCAGCAGTTTATCCAGCGCCGGGTTAGAGACCCAGTACTTC.

With regard to this clone: Other DNA sequences in this sample translate to the same CDR3. The chain couples TRBV2 to TRBJ2-7, with D unresolved. V lost 4 bases, J lost 2 bases, and 3 bases lay in between. Germline CDR1 is SNHLY and CDR2 is FYNNEI. This CDR3 is built from 11 residues. CDR3 nucleotides: TGTGCCAGCAGTGGTGCCTACGAGCAGTACTTC. Translation: CASSGAYEQYF.

The V call is TRBV6-1, the J call TRBJ2-2; unclear D gene. Trimming pared 7 bases from V and 0 bases from J, leaving 6 bases between. CDR3 length equals 13 residues. Germline CDR1 MNHNS, CDR2 SASEGT. The CDR3 nucleotides read TGTGCCAGCAAAGCCCCGAACACCGGGGAGCTGTTTTTT. This codes for CASKAPNTGELFF.

The V call is TRBV5-4, the J call TRBJ2-5; 10 nucleotides match TRBD2. The CDR3 extends over 17 amino acids. Germline V lookup: CDR1 SGHNT, CDR2 YYREEE (reference sequence). The ends lost 1 base at V and 5 bases at J; junction bases unmatched: 11. CDR3 loop: CASSLTIAGGRFETQYF. The DNA of the CDR3 is TGTGCCAGCAGCTTGACCATAGCGGGAGGCCGTTTCGAGACCCAGTACTTC.

In regard to this clone: This sample also contains other DNA sequences that code for the same CDR3. V usage is TRBV5-1 and J usage is TRBJ1-5; D is possibly TRBD1 (5 bases). CDR3 length equals 16 residues. Trimming removed 0 bases at V and 0 bases at J, with 10 bases between. CDR1 and CDR2 (germline): SGHRS, YFSETQ. In DNA, the CDR3 is TGCGCCAGCAGCTTGGAGGGGCCATATAGCAATCAGCCCCAGCATTTT. It yields the protein CASSLEGPYSNQPQHF.

The rearrangement joins TRBV4-1 to TRBJ2-2; 8 bases map to TRBD1. V was pared by 1 base and J by 1 base, with 5 bases of the junction left unmatched. Germline lookup yields CDR1 MGHRA and CDR2 YSYEKL. CDR3 length equals 17 residues. The chain's CDR3 is CASSQGPGQGNTGELFF. The CDR3 coding sequence is TGCGCCAGCAGCCAAGGCCCCGGACAGGGGAACACCGGGGAGCTGTTTTTT.

This clone was found once. This chain joins TRBV7-9 and TRBJ2-2, with 10 bases matching TRBD2. Germline assignment: CDR1 SEHNR and CDR2 FQNEAQ (reference sequence). The CDR3 totals 16 residues. The V and J ends lost 2 bases and 0 bases, in that order; junction bases with no gene match: 0. The CDR3 region is CASSLLAGANTGELFF. CDR3 DNA: TGTGCCAGCAGCTTACTAGCGGGAGCGAACACCGGGGAGCTGTTTTTT.

This clone turned up a few times. This sequence joins TRBV28 and TRBJ2-7, with TRBD1 matching over 8 bases. Germline CDR1 and CDR2: MDHEN and SYDVKM. J was trimmed by 1 base and V by 7 bases; bases with no gene match: 12. The CDR3 runs to 16 residues. CDR3 sequence (DNA): TGTGCCAGCAATAATCCCTCCGGGACAGGATCCTACGAGCAGTACTTC. As protein: CASNNPSGTGSYEQYF.

The rearrangement uses TRBV10-3 and TRBJ1-1; the D is unclear. V lost 6 bases to trimming and J lost 2 bases, with 13 bases between them. The CDR3 extends over 14 amino acids. CDR1 and CDR2 (germline): ENHRY, SYGVKD. CDR3 nucleotides: TGTGCCATCAGCTGGGATGTGAAAAACACTGAAGCTTTCTTT. Amino acids: CAISWDVKNTEAFF.

This clone has only a few counts. V and J are TRBV6-1 and TRBJ1-5; 7 nucleotides agree with TRBD1. The length of the CDR3 is 14 residues. The germline gives CDR1 MNHNS, CDR2 SASEGT. V lost 4 bases, J lost 4 bases, and 4 bases stayed unmatched. The CDR3 loop reads CASSAGQLNQPQHF. The CDR3, as DNA: TGTGCCAGCAGTGCGGGACAGCTGAATCAGCCCCAGCATTTT.

This chain joins TRBV7-2 and TRBJ2-7; a weak D match, TRBD1 (6 bases). CDR3 length equals 16 residues. Between the trimmed V and J ends, which lost 2 bases and 1 base, there was a span of 15 bases. Germline assignment: CDR1 SGHTA and CDR2 FQGNSA. The CDR3 region has the DNA TGTGCCAGCAGCTTAATGGGGGCTAAAAAGTCCTACGAGCAGTACTTC. It specifies CASSLMGAKKSYEQYF. Together with reference TRBV7-2 and TRBJ2-7, the CDR3 gives the full variable domain: GAGVSQSPSNKVTEKGKDVELRCDPISGHTALYWYRQSLGQGLEFLIYFQGNSAPDKSGLPSDRFSAERTGGSVSTLTIQRTQQEDSAVYLCASSLMGAKKSYEQYFGPGTRLTVT.

This chain joins TRBV2 and TRBJ1-3, with TRBD1 identical over 8 bases. Germline loops: CDR1 SNHLY, CDR2 FYNNEI. The CDR3 has 17 residues. V was pared by 6 bases and J by 0 bases, with 10 bases of the junction left unmatched. CDR3: CASRWDRWDFSGNTIYF. DNA of the CDR3: TGTGCCAGCAGATGGGACAGGTGGGATTTCTCTGGAAACACCATATATTTT.

This chain joins TRBV13 and TRBJ2-5; 8 nucleotides match TRBD2. The CDR3 has 15 amino acids. Trimming took 2 bases from V and 5 from J; bases not matched to a gene: 7. CDR1 is PRHDT, CDR2 FYEKMQ, per germline (reference sequence). CDR3 bases: TGTGCCAGCAGCTTAAGCGGGAGTATTCGGGAGACCCAGTACTTC. Translated, it gives CASSLSGSIRETQYF.

This rearrangement joins TRBV19 to TRBJ2-1, with D perhaps matching TRBD2 (5 bases). This CDR3 contains 14 residues. CDR1 and CDR2 from the germline V gene are LNHDA and SQIVND (reference sequence). V lost 3 bases, J lost 5 bases, and 11 bases lay in between. The CDR3 here is CASSISNGNNEQFF. The CDR3 DNA reads TGTGCCAGTAGTATCTCGAACGGGAACAATGAGCAGTTCTTC. The full variable domain, its missing parts supplied by reference TRBV19 and TRBJ2-1, is DGGITQSPKYLFRKEGQNVTLSCEQNLNHDAMYWYRQDPGQGLRLIYYSQIVNDFQKGDIAEGYSVSREKKESFPLTVTSAQKNPTAFYLCASSISNGNNEQFFGPGTRLTVL.

The chain uses TRBV5-1 and TRBJ1-6; 8 positions match TRBD1. Germline V gene sequence: CDR1 SGHRS, CDR2 YFSETQ. This CDR3 contains 16 residues. Unmatched junction bases numbered 12, after V lost 3 bases and J lost 10 bases. For the CDR3, the DNA is TGCGCCAGCAGCTACCTCGGGGACAGGTATTGGTCACCCCTCCACTTT. This codes for CASSYLGDRYWSPLHF.

This chain links TRBV18 with TRBJ2-1; 7 nucleotides agree with TRBD2. Germline V gene lookup returns CDR1 KGHSH and CDR2 LQKENI. The CDR3 consists of 13 residues. The trim removed 6 bases at V and 8 bases at J, leaving 7 bases unmatched. CDR3 nucleotide sequence: TGTGCCAGCTCGCGTTCTCTAGCGGATGAGCAGTTCTTC. Protein product: CASSRSLADEQFF.

This sequence joins TRBV7-9 and TRBJ2-7; a possible D gene is TRBD1 (5 bases). V was shortened by 3 bases and J by 5 bases, with 8 bases between the two germline ends. Germline loops: CDR1 SEHNR, CDR2 FQNEAQ (reference sequence). The CDR3 is 12 amino acids. CDR3 residues: CASSLKGNEQYF. The CDR3, as DNA: TGTGCCAGCAGCTTGAAGGGGAACGAGCAGTACTTC.

This clone was observed once. Just one base apart from a much larger clone, this may be a read error. Other DNA sequences in this sample translate to the same CDR3. This sequence joins TRBV11-1 and TRBJ1-1; D remains unclear. Trimming removed 4 bases at V and 2 bases at J, with 2 bases between. CDR1 SGHAT and CDR2 FQDESV come from the germline V gene (reference sequence). The CDR3 is 11 amino acids. In DNA form, the CDR3 reads TGTGCCAGCAGCTCAAACACTGAAGCTTTCTTT. Translation gives CASSSNTEAFF.

V is TRBV5-1 and J is TRBJ2-3; tentative D call: TRBD1 (5 bases). Germline V gene lookup returns CDR1 SGHRS and CDR2 YFSETQ. V shed 4 bases and J shed 3 bases, with 12 bases lying between them. This CDR3 is built from 14 residues. This CDR3 is CASSKKAGTDTQYF. DNA for the CDR3: TGCGCCAGCAGCAAGAAAGCAGGGACAGATACGCAGTATTTT.

This rearrangement joins TRBV30 to TRBJ2-5; perhaps TRBD2 as D (5 bases). Germline CDR1 reads GTSNPN; CDR2 reads SVGIG (reference sequence). The CDR3 contains 12 residues. With 3 bases removed from V and 4 bases from J, the gap between germline ends came to 9 bases. Here the CDR3 reads CAWSTLGETQYF. The CDR3 DNA is TGTGCCTGGAGCACACTAGGAGAGACCCAGTACTTC.

This clone was seen only once. This rearrangement joins TRBV30 to TRBJ2-3, with D tentatively TRBD2 (5 bases). V lost 4 bases and J 2 bases, leaving 16 bases between the germline ends. The CDR3 totals 15 residues. Germline V gives CDR1 GTSNPN, CDR2 SVGIG (reference sequence). The DNA for the CDR3 is TGTGCCTGGACCGAGGGAAGCTTGGCCACAGATACGCAGTATTTT. Its translation is CAWTEGSLATDTQYF.

V is TRBV7-2 and J is TRBJ2-7; the D gene could be TRBD1 or TRBD2 (7 bases each). Germline V CDR1 and CDR2: SGHTA, FQGNSA. The CDR3 totals 15 residues. V lost 0 bases, J lost 5 bases, and 14 bases lay in between. CDR3 nucleotides: TGTGCCAGCAGCTTAGCGCAGGGGGGGTACCACGAGCAGTACTTC. Translated, it gives CASSLAQGGYHEQYF.

This clone was recorded a few times. V usage is TRBV7-9 and J usage is TRBJ2-1; 7 nucleotides agree with TRBD2. The CDR3 totals 12 residues. Germline trimming cut 5 bases from V and 15 bases from J; bases unmatched to any gene: 10. Germline V gene lookup returns CDR1 SEHNR and CDR2 FQNEAQ (reference sequence). CDR3 in DNA: TGTGCCAGCAGCCCTGGGGGGGGGATGGCGTTCTTC. Amino acids: CASSPGGGMAFF.

The J gene is TRBJ2-3, the V gene TRBV10-3; 8 positions agree with TRBD1. The V gene's germline CDR1 is ENHRY and CDR2 SYGVKD. This CDR3 comprises 14 residues. With 8 bases clipped from V and 3 bases from J, the junction kept 7 bases outside the gene matches. CDR3: CAIARTGRTDTQYF. The CDR3 DNA sequence: TGTGCCATCGCAAGGACAGGGAGAACAGATACGCAGTATTTT.

The rearrangement uses TRBV4-1 and TRBJ1-6; D is undetermined. The CDR3 loop spans 16 amino acids. CDR1 is MGHRA, CDR2 YSYEKL, per germline. Deletions cut 0 bases from V and 8 bases from J, with 14 bases between. DNA of the CDR3: TGCGCCAGCAGCCAAGATTATACGGCAGAATATTCACCCCTCCACTTT. Amino acid sequence: CASSQDYTAEYSPLHF.

The V gene is TRBV4-1, the J gene TRBJ1-1; D is ambiguous. The ends were cut back, 2 bases at V and 3 bases at J, with 13 bases in the middle. The length of the CDR3 is 15 residues. CDR1 MGHRA and CDR2 YSYEKL come from the germline V gene. In nucleotides, the CDR3 is TGCGCCAGCAGCCAACCAGTAGGAGGGCACACTGAAGCTTTCTTT. It translates to CASSQPVGGHTEAFF.

The chain employs TRBV6-1 and TRBJ2-3; perhaps D is TRBD1 or TRBD2 (5 bases each). Germline loops: CDR1 MNHNS, CDR2 SASEGT. Trimming stripped 3 bases from V and 2 bases from J, with 18 bases between. The CDR3 is made up of 17 amino acids. The CDR3 loop reads CASSERVGAKLTDTQYF. The CDR3 bases are TGTGCCAGCAGTGAGAGAGTCGGGGCTAAACTCACAGATACGCAGTATTTT.